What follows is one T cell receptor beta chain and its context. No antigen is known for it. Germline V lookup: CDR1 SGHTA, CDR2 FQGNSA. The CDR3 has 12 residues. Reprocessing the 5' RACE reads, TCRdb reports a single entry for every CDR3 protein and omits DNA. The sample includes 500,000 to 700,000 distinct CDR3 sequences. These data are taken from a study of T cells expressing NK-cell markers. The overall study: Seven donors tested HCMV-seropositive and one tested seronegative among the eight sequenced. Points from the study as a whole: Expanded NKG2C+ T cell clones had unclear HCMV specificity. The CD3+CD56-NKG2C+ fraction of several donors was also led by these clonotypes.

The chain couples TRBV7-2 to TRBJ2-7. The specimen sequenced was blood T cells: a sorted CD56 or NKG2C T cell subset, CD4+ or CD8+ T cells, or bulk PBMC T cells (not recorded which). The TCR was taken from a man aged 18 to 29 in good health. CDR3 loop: CASSLAPVEQYF.